The sequence of this T cell receptor beta chain was determined in a study of T cell changes during pregnancy in multiple sclerosis. Assay: immunoSEQ multiplex PCR; the TCRdb copy retains only in-frame clones and omits some. The sample has fewer than 40,000 clones, 89% seen once. The CDR3 covers 12 residues. Germline CDR1 is MNHEY and CDR2 is SMNVEV (reference sequence). Trimming shortened V by 4 bases and J by 10 bases, and 12 bases separated the two germline ends. Here the sequenced sample was CD8+ T cells from peripheral blood mononuclear cells, taken in the second trimester of pregnancy. The rearrangement uses TRBV27 and TRBJ2-3; weak D call: TRBD2 (5 bases). The receptor's source is a female donor with multiple sclerosis, enrolled in a pregnancy study. CDR3 nucleotide sequence: TGTGCCAGCAGTTCAACCGTCGGGGCGCAGTATTTT. Its translation is CASSSTVGAQYF.